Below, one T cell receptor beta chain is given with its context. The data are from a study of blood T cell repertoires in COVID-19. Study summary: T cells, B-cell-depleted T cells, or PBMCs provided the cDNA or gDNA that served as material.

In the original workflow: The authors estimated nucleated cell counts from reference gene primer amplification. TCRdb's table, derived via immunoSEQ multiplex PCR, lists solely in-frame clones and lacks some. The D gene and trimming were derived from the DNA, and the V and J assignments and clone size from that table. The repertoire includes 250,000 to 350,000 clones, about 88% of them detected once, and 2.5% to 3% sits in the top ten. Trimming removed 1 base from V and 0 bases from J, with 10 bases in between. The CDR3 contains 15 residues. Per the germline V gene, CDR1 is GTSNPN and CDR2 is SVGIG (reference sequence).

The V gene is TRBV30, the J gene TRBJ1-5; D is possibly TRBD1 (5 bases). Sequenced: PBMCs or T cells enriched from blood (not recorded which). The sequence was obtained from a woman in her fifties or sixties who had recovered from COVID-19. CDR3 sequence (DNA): TGTGCCTGGAGTGGAAAGACAGCTAGCAATCAGCCCCAGCATTTT. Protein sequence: CAWSGKTASNQPQHF. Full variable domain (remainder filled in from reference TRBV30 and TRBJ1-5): SQTIHQWPATLVQPVGSPLSLECTVEGTSNPNLYWYRQAAGRGLQLLFYSVGIGQISSEVPQNLSASRPQDRQFILSSKKLLLSDSGFYLCAWSGKTASNQPQHFGDGTRLSIL.